The rows below give T cell receptor beta chains drawn from one sample of a study of T cells after yellow fever vaccination. TCRdb called the 5' RACE reads again in MiXCR, with one record for every CDR3 protein. The profile covers about 300,000 distinct CDR3 sequences, with less than 9.5% appearing a single time and around 3.4% taken by the ten largest. Here the sequenced sample was CD4+ T cells sorted from PBMCs, taken 5 days after the yellow fever booster vaccination. The receptors were sampled from a young man who received the YFV17D yellow fever vaccine. Both conserved end residues are part of each CDR3. The order of the fields is J gene, V gene, D gene, clone size, CDR3 protein, CDR3 DNA. The D gene is left open where the match is weak. Expanded clones get a size class; other rows say once, few or many, or leave the size out.

J gene: TRBJ1-2
V gene: TRBV6-6
D gene: TRBD1
clone size: .
CDR3 protein: CASTPFTTGSGGYTF
CDR3 DNA: TGTGCCAGCACTCCCTTCACGACAGGGTCAGGAGGCTACACCTTC

J gene: TRBJ2-1
V gene: TRBV6-2/TRBV6-3
D gene: .
clone size: .
CDR3 protein: CASSYVMLGSYNEQFF
CDR3 DNA: TGTGCCAGCAGTTACGTTATGCTCGGGTCCTACAATGAGCAGTTCTTC

J gene: TRBJ2-3
V gene: TRBV20-1
D gene: TRBD2
clone size: many
CDR3 protein: CSAQELAGVPDTQYF
CDR3 DNA: TGCAGTGCCCAAGAACTAGCGGGGGTTCCAGATACGCAGTATTTT

J gene: TRBJ1-2
V gene: TRBV12-3/TRBV12-4
D gene: .
clone size: many
CDR3 protein: CASSDRSYGYTF
CDR3 DNA: TGTGCCAGCAGCGACAGAAGCTATGGCTACACCTTC

J gene: TRBJ1-3
V gene: TRBV6-5
D gene: .
clone size: many
CDR3 protein: CASSYDVRGLSGNTIYF
CDR3 DNA: TGTGCCAGCAGTTACGACGTGCGGGGCCTCTCTGGAAACACCATATATTTT

J gene: TRBJ1-5
V gene: TRBV6-2/TRBV6-3
D gene: .
clone size: .
CDR3 protein: CASSWSGNQPQHF
CDR3 DNA: TGTGCCAGCAGTTGGTCGGGGAATCAGCCCCAGCATTTT

J gene: TRBJ2-5
V gene: TRBV15
D gene: .
clone size: many
CDR3 protein: CATSRVGETQYF
CDR3 DNA: TGTGCCACCAGCAGAGTGGGCGAGACCCAGTACTTC

J gene: TRBJ1-2
V gene: TRBV5-1
D gene: TRBD1
clone size: few
CDR3 protein: CASSFTGQPNYLGYTF
CDR3 DNA: TGCGCCAGCAGCTTCACGGGACAGCCGAACTACTTGGGCTACACCTTC

J gene: TRBJ2-5
V gene: TRBV20-1
D gene: .
clone size: many
CDR3 protein: CSATGQGNQETQYF
CDR3 DNA: TGCAGTGCTACTGGGCAGGGGAATCAAGAGACCCAGTACTTC

J gene: TRBJ1-6
V gene: TRBV9
D gene: .
clone size: .
CDR3 protein: CASSVGGFSYNSPLHF
CDR3 DNA: TGTGCCAGCAGCGTAGGGGGGTTCTCCTATAATTCACCCCTCCACTTT

J gene: TRBJ1-2
V gene: TRBV5-1
D gene: .
clone size: .
CDR3 protein: CASSLDAGTPGYGYTF
CDR3 DNA: TGCGCCAGCAGCTTGGACGCGGGGACCCCGGGGTATGGCTACACCTTC

J gene: TRBJ2-3
V gene: TRBV5-5
D gene: TRBD2
clone size: few
CDR3 protein: CASSLVLAALGDTQYF
CDR3 DNA: TGTGCCAGCAGCTTGGTACTAGCGGCGTTGGGGGATACGCAGTATTTT

J gene: TRBJ2-7
V gene: TRBV4-1
D gene: TRBD1
clone size: .
CDR3 protein: CASRPLGTGSYEQYF
CDR3 DNA: TGCGCCAGCAGGCCGCTAGGGACAGGCTCCTACGAGCAGTACTTC

J gene: TRBJ1-5
V gene: TRBV7-2
D gene: .
clone size: few
CDR3 protein: CASSLVSGGGQPQHF
CDR3 DNA: TGTGCCAGCAGCTTAGTGTCGGGCGGTGGGCAGCCCCAGCATTTT

J gene: TRBJ2-1
V gene: TRBV5-1
D gene: TRBD2
clone size: few
CDR3 protein: CASSRTPSGGSYNEQFF
CDR3 DNA: TGCGCCAGCAGCAGAACACCTAGCGGGGGCTCCTACAATGAGCAGTTCTTC

J gene: TRBJ1-6
V gene: TRBV28
D gene: .
clone size: few
CDR3 protein: CASSGVGRNSPLHF
CDR3 DNA: TGTGCCAGCAGCGGGGTTGGACGGAATTCACCCCTCCACTTT

J gene: TRBJ2-7
V gene: TRBV6-5
D gene: .
clone size: .
CDR3 protein: CASRKYGQSNYEQYF
CDR3 DNA: TGTGCCAGCAGGAAATACGGACAGAGCAACTACGAGCAGTACTTC

J gene: TRBJ1-4
V gene: TRBV7-3
D gene: .
clone size: few
CDR3 protein: CASSLRGQGYTNEKLFF
CDR3 DNA: TGTGCCAGCAGCTTACGTGGGCAGGGTTATACTAATGAAAAACTGTTTTTT

J gene: TRBJ2-2
V gene: TRBV4-3
D gene: TRBD1
clone size: .
CDR3 protein: CASSHWTGNTGELFF
CDR3 DNA: TGCGCCAGCAGCCATTGGACAGGGAACACCGGGGAGCTGTTTTTT

J gene: TRBJ2-5
V gene: TRBV2
D gene: .
clone size: .
CDR3 protein: CASRGPNHGETQYF
CDR3 DNA: TGTGCCAGCAGGGGACCAAATCATGGGGAGACCCAGTACTTC